This T cell receptor (beta chain) was recorded in a study of blood T cell repertoires in COVID-19. Study in general: From T cells, B-cell-depleted T cells, or PBMCs came the material, which was cDNA or gDNA.

Enrolled through a virtual design, the participants were between 18 and 89 years of age and came from fewer than 30 US areas. Clinical history as reported by participants underpinned cohort assignment. As handled by the study authors: Nucleated cell number was recorded as an estimate derived from reference gene primer amplification. TCRdb's table, derived via immunoSEQ multiplex PCR, lists solely in-frame clones and lacks some. The DNA was the basis for D and trimming; V, J and clone size are from that table. The sample holds just over 300,000 clones; over 75% are singletons and the top ten take about 4.2%. This CDR3 comprises 16 residues. Germline V gene sequence: CDR1 SGHRS, CDR2 YFSETQ. V gave up 0 bases and J gave up 4 bases; unmatched junction bases: 9.

Sequencing was performed on PBMCs or T cells enriched from blood (not recorded which). This receptor was obtained from a young man who had recovered from COVID-19. The chain is built from TRBV5-1 and TRBJ2-5; the match to TRBD2 covers 7 bases. CDR3 protein: CASSLGGGSSRETQYF. The CDR3 nucleotides are TGCGCCAGCAGCTTGGGGGGAGGGTCCAGTCGAGAGACCCAGTACTTC.